A selection of T cell receptor beta chains follows, all from one sample in a study of T cells in Graves' hyperthyroidism and ophthalmopathy. TCRdb used MiXCR to reprocess the multiplex PCR reads, holding one entry per CDR3 protein. This table has around 600,000 distinct CDR3 sequences, 11% to 15% appearing once. Sequencing input: blood. The receptors stem from a woman aged 18-35 years with Graves' ophthalmopathy. The CDR3 runs from the conserved cysteine through the conserved F or W.

j_gene: TRBJ1-2; v_gene: TRBV5-1; CDR3aa: CASSVAAEGYGYTF
j_gene: TRBJ2-1; v_gene: TRBV6-2/TRBV6-3; CDR3aa: CASSYPASGNNNEQFF
j_gene: TRBJ1-1; v_gene: TRBV11-3; CDR3aa: CASSGDRPSGAFF
j_gene: TRBJ2-7; v_gene: TRBV12-3/TRBV12-4; CDR3aa: CASSQGGSYEQYF
j_gene: TRBJ2-7; v_gene: TRBV9; CDR3aa: CASSPSRGLAGEFYEQYF
j_gene: TRBJ1-2; v_gene: TRBV4-3; CDR3aa: CASSLTLVGSRGDGYTF
j_gene: TRBJ1-5; v_gene: TRBV6-1; CDR3aa: CASTSGTANLPQHF
j_gene: TRBJ1-5; v_gene: TRBV11-3; CDR3aa: CASSLRQGGNQPQHF
j_gene: TRBJ2-5; v_gene: TRBV12-3/TRBV12-4; CDR3aa: CATAVKGTQYF
j_gene: TRBJ2-7; v_gene: TRBV28; CDR3aa: CASYASGISYEQYF
j_gene: TRBJ1-3; v_gene: TRBV20-1; CDR3aa: CSARDYDSSGNTIYF
j_gene: TRBJ2-7; v_gene: TRBV4-2; CDR3aa: CASSQGPETSGRANEQYF
j_gene: TRBJ2-7; v_gene: TRBV7-8; CDR3aa: CASSLGAGKRSYEQYF
j_gene: TRBJ1-1; v_gene: TRBV6-1; CDR3aa: CASNTARGRAFF
j_gene: TRBJ2-1; v_gene: TRBV14; CDR3aa: CASSQSIRKYNEQFF
j_gene: TRBJ2-1; v_gene: TRBV7-3; CDR3aa: CASSLQFYGLAGLNEQFF
j_gene: TRBJ2-5; v_gene: TRBV3-1; CDR3aa: CASSRIGNWGGETQYF
j_gene: TRBJ1-5; v_gene: TRBV7-2; CDR3aa: CAGSLDRGSNQPQHF
j_gene: TRBJ1-1; v_gene: TRBV11-3; CDR3aa: CASSEDRNLNTEAFF
j_gene: TRBJ2-5; v_gene: TRBV5-1; CDR3aa: CASSPLGSRETQYF
j_gene: TRBJ2-1; v_gene: TRBV30; CDR3aa: CAWSTSNEQFF
j_gene: TRBJ1-1; v_gene: TRBV12-3/TRBV12-4; CDR3aa: CASSGQFQNTEAFF